This TCR beta chain was retrieved from a study of shared clonotypes between healthy human individuals. General study results and limits: A few donors had roughly 5.2% of their naive CD4 clonotypes in common.

The CDR3 runs to 13 residues. The germline V gene encodes CDR1 SGHNT and CDR2 YYREEE (reference sequence). The V and J ends lost 5 bases and 0 bases respectively, with 9 bases between them. Libraries were prepared by immunoSEQ multiplex PCR; TCRdb keeps only in-frame clonotypes and omits some of them. The sample comprises more than 2 million clones, more than 90% of which are singletons, and approximately 0.13% rests with the top ten. Concerning this clone: The antigen remains undetermined.

V usage is TRBV5-4 and J usage is TRBJ2-7; D remains ambiguous. Sequenced sample: naive CD4+ T cells sorted from blood. The subset here: CD45RA+ positively selected. This TCR came from a man aged 18 to 35 in good health. This CDR3 reads CASSRATSYEQYF. The CDR3 nucleotides read TGTGCCAGCAGTCGGGCTACCTCCTACGAGCAGTACTTC.